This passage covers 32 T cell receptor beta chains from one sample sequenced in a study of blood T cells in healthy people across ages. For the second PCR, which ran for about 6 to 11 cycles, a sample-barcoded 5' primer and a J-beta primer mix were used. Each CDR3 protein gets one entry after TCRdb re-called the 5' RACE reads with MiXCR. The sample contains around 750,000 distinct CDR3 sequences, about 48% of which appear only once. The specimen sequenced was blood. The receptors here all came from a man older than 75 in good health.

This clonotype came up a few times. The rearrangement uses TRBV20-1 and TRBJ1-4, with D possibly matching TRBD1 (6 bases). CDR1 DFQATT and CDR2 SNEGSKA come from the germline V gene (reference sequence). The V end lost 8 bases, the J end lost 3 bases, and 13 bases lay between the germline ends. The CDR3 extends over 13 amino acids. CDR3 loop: CSLGGGANEKLFF. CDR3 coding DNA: TGCAGTCTCGGGGGCGGAGCTAATGAAAAACTGTTTTTT.

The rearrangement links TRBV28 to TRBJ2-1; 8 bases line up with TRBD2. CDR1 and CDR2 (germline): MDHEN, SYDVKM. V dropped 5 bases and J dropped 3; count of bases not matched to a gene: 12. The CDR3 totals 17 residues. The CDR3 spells CASSPLLAAVDYNEQFF. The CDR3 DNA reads TGTGCCAGCAGTCCCCTACTAGCGGCGGTCGACTACAATGAGCAGTTCTTC.

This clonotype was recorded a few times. The CDR3 sequence is CASSAGTPLSGTSYEQYF. DNA of the CDR3: TGCGCCAGCAGCGCCGGGACACCCCTTAGCGGGACCTCCTACGAGCAGTACTTC. The chain employs TRBV4-1 and TRBJ2-7; 8 bases align to TRBD2. V lost 5 bases to trimming and J lost 0 bases; unmatched junction nucleotides: 15. Germline V gene sequence: CDR1 MGHRA, CDR2 YSYEKL. The CDR3 length is 18 residues.

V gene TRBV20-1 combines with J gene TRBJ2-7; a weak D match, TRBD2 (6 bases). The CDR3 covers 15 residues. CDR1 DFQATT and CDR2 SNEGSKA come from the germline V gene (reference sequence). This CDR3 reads CSPRRLALSYNEQYF. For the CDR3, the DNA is TGCAGCCCTCGTCGGCTAGCGCTAAGCTACAATGAGCAGTACTTC.

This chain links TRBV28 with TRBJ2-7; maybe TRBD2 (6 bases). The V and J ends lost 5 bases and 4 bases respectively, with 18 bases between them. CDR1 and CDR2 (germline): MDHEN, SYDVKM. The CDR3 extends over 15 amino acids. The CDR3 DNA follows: TGTGCCAGCAGTGACCAGGCGGGACCCTTTTACGAGCAGTACTTC. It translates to CASSDQAGPFYEQYF.

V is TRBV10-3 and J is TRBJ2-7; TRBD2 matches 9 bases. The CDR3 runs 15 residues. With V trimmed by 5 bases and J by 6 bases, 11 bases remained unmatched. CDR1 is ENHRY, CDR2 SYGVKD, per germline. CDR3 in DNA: TGTGCCATCAGTCCCCGACGAGCGGGAGGAGGCGAGCAGTACTTC. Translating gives CAISPRRAGGGEQYF.

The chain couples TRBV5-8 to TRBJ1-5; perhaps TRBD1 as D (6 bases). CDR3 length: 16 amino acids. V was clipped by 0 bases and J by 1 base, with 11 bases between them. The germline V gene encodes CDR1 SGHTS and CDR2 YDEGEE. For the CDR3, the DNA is TGTGCCAGCAGCTTGGTGCAGGGGATGAGCAATCAGCCCCAGCATTTT. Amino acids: CASSLVQGMSNQPQHF.

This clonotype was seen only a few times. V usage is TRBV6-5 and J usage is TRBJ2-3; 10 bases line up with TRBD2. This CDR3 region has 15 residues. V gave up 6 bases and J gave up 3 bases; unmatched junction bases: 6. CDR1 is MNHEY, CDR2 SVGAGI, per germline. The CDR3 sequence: CASRPSGSGTDTQYF. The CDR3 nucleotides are TGTGCCAGCAGACCTAGCGGGAGTGGGACAGATACGCAGTATTTT.

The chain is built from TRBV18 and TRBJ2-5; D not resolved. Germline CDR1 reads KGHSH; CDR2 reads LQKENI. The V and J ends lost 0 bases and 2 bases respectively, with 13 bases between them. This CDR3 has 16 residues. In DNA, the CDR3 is TGTGCCAGCTCACCACCGGGTAATGAGAAGCAAGAGACCCAGTACTTC. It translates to CASSPPGNEKQETQYF.

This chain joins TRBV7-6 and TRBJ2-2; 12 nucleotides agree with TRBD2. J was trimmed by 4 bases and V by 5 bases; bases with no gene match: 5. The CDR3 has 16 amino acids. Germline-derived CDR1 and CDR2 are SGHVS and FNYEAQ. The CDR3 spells CASSTLAGGTTGELFF. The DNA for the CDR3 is TGTGCCAGCAGCACCCTAGCGGGAGGGACCACCGGGGAGCTGTTTTTT.

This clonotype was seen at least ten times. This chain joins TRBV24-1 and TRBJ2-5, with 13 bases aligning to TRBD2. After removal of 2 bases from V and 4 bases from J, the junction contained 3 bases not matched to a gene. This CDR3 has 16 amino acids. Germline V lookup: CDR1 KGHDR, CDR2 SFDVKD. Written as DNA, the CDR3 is TGTGCCACCAGTGATTGGACTAGCGGGAGTGGAGAGACCCAGTACTTC. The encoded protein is CATSDWTSGSGETQYF.

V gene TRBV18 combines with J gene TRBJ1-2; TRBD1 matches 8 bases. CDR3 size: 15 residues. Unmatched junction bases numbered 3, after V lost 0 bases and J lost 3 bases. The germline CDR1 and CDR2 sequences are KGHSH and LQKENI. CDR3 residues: CASSPPGQAHYGYTF. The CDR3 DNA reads TGTGCCAGCTCACCACCGGGACAGGCCCACTATGGCTACACCTTC. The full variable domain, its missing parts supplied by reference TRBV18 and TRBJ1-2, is NAGVMQNPRHLVRRRGQEARLRCSPMKGHSHVYWYRQLPEEGLKFMVYLQKENIIDESGMPKERFSAEFPKEGPSILRIQQVVRGDSAAYFCASSPPGQAHYGYTFGSGTRLTVV.

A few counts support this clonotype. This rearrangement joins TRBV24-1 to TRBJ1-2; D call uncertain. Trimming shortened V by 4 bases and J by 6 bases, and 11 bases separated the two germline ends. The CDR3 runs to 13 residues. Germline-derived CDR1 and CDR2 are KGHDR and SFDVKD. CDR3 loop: CATSDQRTDGYTF. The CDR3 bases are TGTGCCACCAGTGACCAGAGGACGGATGGCTACACCTTC.

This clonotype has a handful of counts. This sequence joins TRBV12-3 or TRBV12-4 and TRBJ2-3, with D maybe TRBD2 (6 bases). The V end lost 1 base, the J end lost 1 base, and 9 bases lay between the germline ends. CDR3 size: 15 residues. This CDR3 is CASSLVGGGTDTQYF. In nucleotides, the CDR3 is TGTGCCAGCAGTTTAGTTGGAGGGGGCACAGATACGCAGTATTTT.

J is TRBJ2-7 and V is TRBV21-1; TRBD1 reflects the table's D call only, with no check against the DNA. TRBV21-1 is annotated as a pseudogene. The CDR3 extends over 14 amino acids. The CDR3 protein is CARRPPGGDHEQYF. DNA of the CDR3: TGTGCCAGAAGACCCCCCGGGGGAGACCACGAGCAGTACTTC.

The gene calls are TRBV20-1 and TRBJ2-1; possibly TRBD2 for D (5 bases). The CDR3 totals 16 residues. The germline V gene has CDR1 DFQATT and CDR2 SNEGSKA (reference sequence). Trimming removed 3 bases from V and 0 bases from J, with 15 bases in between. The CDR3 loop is CSASERRAVSYNEQFF. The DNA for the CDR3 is TGCAGTGCTAGTGAACGGCGGGCCGTCTCCTACAATGAGCAGTTCTTC.

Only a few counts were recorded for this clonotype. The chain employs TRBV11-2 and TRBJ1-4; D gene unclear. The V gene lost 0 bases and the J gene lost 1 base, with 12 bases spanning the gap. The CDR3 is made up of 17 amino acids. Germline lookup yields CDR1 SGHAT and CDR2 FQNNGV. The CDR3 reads CASSLDSGRITNEKLFF. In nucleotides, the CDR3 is TGTGCCAGCAGCTTAGATTCGGGGAGAATAACTAATGAAAAACTGTTTTTT.

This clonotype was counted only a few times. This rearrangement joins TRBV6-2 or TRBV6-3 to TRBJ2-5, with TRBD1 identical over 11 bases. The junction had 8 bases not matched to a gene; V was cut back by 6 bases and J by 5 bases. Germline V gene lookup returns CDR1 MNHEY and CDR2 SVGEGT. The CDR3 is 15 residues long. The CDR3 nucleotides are TGTGCCAGCAGCCGCGGACAGGGGGCCAGGGAGACCCAGTACTTC. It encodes CASSRGQGARETQYF.

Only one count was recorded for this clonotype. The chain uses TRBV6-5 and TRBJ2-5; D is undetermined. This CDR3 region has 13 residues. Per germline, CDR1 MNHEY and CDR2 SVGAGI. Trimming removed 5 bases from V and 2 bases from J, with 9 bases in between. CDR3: CASSETLQETQYF. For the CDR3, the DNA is TGTGCCAGCAGTGAGACCCTGCAAGAGACCCAGTACTTC.

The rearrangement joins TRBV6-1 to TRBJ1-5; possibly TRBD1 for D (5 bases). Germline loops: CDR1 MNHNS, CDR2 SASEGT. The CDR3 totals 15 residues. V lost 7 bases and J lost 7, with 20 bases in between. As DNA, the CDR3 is TGTGCCAGCATTTCGGGTGGGGCCGGAGAACAGCCCCAGCATTTT. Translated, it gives CASISGGAGEQPQHF.

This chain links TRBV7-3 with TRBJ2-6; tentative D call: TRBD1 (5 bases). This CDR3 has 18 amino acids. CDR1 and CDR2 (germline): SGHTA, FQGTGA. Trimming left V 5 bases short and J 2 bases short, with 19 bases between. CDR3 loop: CASSPRLGPGTGANVLTF. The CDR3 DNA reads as TGTGCCAGCAGCCCCCGATTGGGTCCAGGGACTGGGGCCAACGTCCTGACTTTC.

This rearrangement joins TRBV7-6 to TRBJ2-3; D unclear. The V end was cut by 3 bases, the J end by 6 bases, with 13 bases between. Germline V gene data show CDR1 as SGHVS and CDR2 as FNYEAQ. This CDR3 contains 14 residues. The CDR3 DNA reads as TGTGCCAGCAGCTTTGCCCACGTATCGGATACGCAGTATTTT. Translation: CASSFAHVSDTQYF.

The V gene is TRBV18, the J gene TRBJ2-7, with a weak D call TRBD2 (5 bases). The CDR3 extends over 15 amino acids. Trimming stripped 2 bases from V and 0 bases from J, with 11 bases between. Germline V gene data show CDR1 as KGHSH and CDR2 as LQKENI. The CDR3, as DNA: TGTGCCAGCTCACCAATAAGCGGCAGCTCCTACGAGCAGTACTTC. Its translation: CASSPISGSSYEQYF.

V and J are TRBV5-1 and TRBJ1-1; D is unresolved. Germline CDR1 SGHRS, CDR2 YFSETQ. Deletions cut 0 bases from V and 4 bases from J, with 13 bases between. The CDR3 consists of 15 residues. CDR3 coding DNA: TGCGCCAGCAGCTTGGAGGCAGTGGTATCCACTGAAGCTTTCTTT. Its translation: CASSLEAVVSTEAFF.

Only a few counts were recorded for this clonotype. The CDR3 nucleotides are TGCAGTGTTCCGGGACAGCCAACTAATGAAAAACTGTTTTTT. Protein product: CSVPGQPTNEKLFF. The V and J genes are TRBV20-1 and TRBJ1-4; 7 bases agree with TRBD1. This CDR3 is built from 14 residues. Per germline, CDR1 DFQATT and CDR2 SNEGSKA (reference sequence). V was clipped by 7 bases and J by 0 bases; unmatched bases: 5.

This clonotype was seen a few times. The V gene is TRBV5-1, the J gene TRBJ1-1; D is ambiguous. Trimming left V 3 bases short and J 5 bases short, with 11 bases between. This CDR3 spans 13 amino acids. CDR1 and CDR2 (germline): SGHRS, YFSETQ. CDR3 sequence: CASSSGSGTEAFF. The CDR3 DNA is TGCGCCAGCAGCTCCGGGTCGGGGACTGAAGCTTTCTTT.

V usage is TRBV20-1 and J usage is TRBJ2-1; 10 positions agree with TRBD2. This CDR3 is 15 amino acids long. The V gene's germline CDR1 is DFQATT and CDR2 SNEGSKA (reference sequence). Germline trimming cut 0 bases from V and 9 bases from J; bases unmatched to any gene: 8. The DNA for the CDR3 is TGCAGTGCTAGAGATCGGCGACTAGCGGGCTTTGAGCAGTTCTTC. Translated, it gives CSARDRRLAGFEQFF.

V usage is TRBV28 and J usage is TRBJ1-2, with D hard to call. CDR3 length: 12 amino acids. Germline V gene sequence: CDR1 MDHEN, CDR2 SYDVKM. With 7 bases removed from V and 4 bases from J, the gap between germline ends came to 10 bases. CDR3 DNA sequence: TGTGCCAGCACTCCCGGCGTCTATGGCTACACCTTC. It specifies CASTPGVYGYTF.

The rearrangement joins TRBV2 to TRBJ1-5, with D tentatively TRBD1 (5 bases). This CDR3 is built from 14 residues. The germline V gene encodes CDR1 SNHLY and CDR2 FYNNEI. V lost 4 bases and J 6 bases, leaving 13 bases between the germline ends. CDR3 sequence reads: CASSGDATGQPQHF. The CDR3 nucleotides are TGTGCCAGCAGTGGGGACGCCACAGGTCAGCCCCAGCATTTT.

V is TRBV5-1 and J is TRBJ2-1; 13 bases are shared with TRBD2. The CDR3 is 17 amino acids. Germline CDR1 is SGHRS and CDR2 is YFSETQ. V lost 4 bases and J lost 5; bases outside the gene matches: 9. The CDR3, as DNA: TGCGCCAGCAGCGGGGGGCTACTAGCGGGAGGGCACAATGAGCAGTTCTTC. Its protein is CASSGGLLAGGHNEQFF. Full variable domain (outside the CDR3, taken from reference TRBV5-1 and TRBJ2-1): KAGVTQTPRYLIKTRGQQVTLSCSPISGHRSVSWYQQTPGQGLQFLFEYFSETQRNKGNFPGRFSGRQFSNSRSEMNVSTLELGDSALYLCASSGGLLAGGHNEQFFGPGTRLTVL.

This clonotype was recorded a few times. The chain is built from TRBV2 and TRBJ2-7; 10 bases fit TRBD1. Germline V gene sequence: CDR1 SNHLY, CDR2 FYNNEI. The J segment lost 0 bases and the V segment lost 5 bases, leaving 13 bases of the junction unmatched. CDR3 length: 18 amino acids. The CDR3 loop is CASSSPRTGGPDSYEQYF. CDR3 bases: TGTGCCAGCAGTTCCCCTCGGACAGGGGGTCCGGACTCCTACGAGCAGTACTTC.

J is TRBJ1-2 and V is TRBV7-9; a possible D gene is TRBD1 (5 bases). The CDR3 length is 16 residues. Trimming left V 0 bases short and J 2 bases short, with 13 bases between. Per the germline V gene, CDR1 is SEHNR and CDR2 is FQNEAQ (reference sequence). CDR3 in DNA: TGTGCCAGCAGCTTAGCTTCCCCGAGGGGAAACTATGGCTACACCTTC. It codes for CASSLASPRGNYGYTF.